This TCR beta chain was sequenced in a study of control samples from healthy donors and cancer patients. The CDR3 contains 14 residues. CDR1 and CDR2 from the germline V gene are SGDLS and YYNGEE. V gave up 2 bases and J gave up 8 bases; unmatched junction bases: 4. Assay: immunoSEQ multiplex PCR; the TCRdb copy retains only in-frame clones and omits some. The data hold roughly 70,000 clones, with around 93% observed a single time. Specimen: blood. The TCR sequence derives from a woman in her 30s in good health. This rearrangement joins TRBV9 to TRBJ1-6, with 7 positions matching TRBD1. CDR3 DNA sequence: TGTGCCAGCAGCGTGGGGACAGCCTATTCACCCCTCCACTTT. It is translated as CASSVGTAYSPLHF.